These T cell receptor beta chains were read from a single sample in a study of regulatory T cells in long-lasting Graves disease. TCRdb reanalysed the multiplex PCR reads using MiXCR and keeps one entry per CDR3 protein. The sample includes hundreds of thousands of distinct CDR3 sequences, more than 10% of them seen just once. Separately, the same data were catalogued under a study of T cells in Graves' hyperthyroidism and ophthalmopathy.

The sequenced sample was peripheral blood mononuclear cells (PBMCs), obtained at new diagnosis, from a patient treated with antithyroid drugs. The origin of the receptors is a woman in her 30s with Graves disease. The CDR3 runs from the conserved cysteine through the conserved F or W. The D gene is left open where the match is weak. Clone sizes are shown as once, few or many counts, or a class when the clone is expanded.

V gene: TRBV29-1
D gene: TRBD1
clone size: many
J gene: TRBJ2-3
CDR3 DNA: TGCAGCGTTCCACGACTCGGGACAGGGTGGGGGGACACAGATACGCAGTATTTT
CDR3 protein: CSVPRLGTGWGDTDTQYF

V gene: TRBV12-3/TRBV12-4
D gene: .
clone size: many
J gene: TRBJ1-1
CDR3 DNA: TGTGCCAGCACCGTCATAGACGGCGCTGAAGCTTTCTTT
CDR3 protein: CASTVIDGAEAFF

V gene: TRBV5-1
D gene: .
clone size: many
J gene: TRBJ1-1
CDR3 DNA: TGCGCCAGCAGCTTGTCTCCAGGCTACATGAACACTGAAGCTTTCTTT
CDR3 protein: CASSLSPGYMNTEAFF

V gene: TRBV15
D gene: .
clone size: many
J gene: TRBJ1-3
CDR3 DNA: TGTGCCACCAGCAGAGATCAAAGTAATTCTGGAAACACCATATATTTT
CDR3 protein: CATSRDQSNSGNTIYF

V gene: TRBV18
D gene: TRBD1
clone size: many
J gene: TRBJ2-5
CDR3 DNA: TGTGCCAGCTCACCGAGGACAGGGACCACTCAAGAGACCCAGTACTTC
CDR3 protein: CASSPRTGTTQETQYF

V gene: TRBV4-3
D gene: TRBD2
clone size: many
J gene: TRBJ2-1
CDR3 DNA: TGCGCCAGCAGCCAACCCCGGACTAGCGGGCCTAATGAGCAGTTCTTC
CDR3 protein: CASSQPRTSGPNEQFF

V gene: TRBV6-2/TRBV6-3
D gene: .
clone size: many
J gene: TRBJ1-5
CDR3 DNA: TGTGCCACAGGGTCACCAGCACATCAGCCCCAGCATTTT
CDR3 protein: CATGSPAHQPQHF

V gene: TRBV9
D gene: .
clone size: many
J gene: TRBJ1-5
CDR3 DNA: TGTGCCAGCAGCCCCACAAGCAATCAGCCCCAGCATTTT
CDR3 protein: CASSPTSNQPQHF

V gene: TRBV19
D gene: TRBD2
clone size: few
J gene: TRBJ2-2
CDR3 DNA: TGTGCCAGTAGTTTCTTAGCGGGAGCCGGGGAGCTGTTTTTT
CDR3 protein: CASSFLAGAGELFF

V gene: TRBV7-9
D gene: TRBD2
clone size: many
J gene: TRBJ2-7
CDR3 DNA: TGTGCCAGCTCTAGCGGGACACACTACGAGCAGTACTTC
CDR3 protein: CASSSGTHYEQYF

V gene: TRBV14
D gene: .
clone size: many
J gene: TRBJ2-1
CDR3 DNA: TGTGCCAGCAGCCAATATGCTAGCAACAATGAGCAGTTCTTC
CDR3 protein: CASSQYASNNEQFF